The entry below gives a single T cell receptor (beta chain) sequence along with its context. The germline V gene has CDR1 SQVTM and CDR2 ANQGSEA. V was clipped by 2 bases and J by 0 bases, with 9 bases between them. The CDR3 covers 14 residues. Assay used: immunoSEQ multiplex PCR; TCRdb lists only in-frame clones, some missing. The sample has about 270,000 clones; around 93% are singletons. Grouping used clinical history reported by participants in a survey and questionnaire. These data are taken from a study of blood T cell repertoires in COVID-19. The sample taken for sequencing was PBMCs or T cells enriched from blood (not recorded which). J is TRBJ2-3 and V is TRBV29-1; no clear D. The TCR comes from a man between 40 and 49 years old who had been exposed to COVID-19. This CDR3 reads CSVELAFSTDTQYF. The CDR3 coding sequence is TGCAGCGTTGAATTGGCATTTAGCACAGATACGCAGTATTTT.